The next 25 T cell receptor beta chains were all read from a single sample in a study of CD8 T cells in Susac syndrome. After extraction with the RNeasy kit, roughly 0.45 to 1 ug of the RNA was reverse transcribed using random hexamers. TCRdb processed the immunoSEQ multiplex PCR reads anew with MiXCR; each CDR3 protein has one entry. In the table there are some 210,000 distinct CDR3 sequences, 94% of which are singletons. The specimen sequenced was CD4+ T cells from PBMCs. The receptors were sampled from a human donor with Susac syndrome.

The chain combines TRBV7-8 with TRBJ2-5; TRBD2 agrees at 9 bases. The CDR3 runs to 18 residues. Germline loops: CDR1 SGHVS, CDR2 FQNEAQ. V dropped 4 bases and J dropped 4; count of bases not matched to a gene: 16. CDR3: CASSSPGGVLAGVETQYF. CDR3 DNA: TGTGCCAGCAGCTCACCTGGAGGGGTACTAGCGGGCGTAGAGACCCAGTACTTC.

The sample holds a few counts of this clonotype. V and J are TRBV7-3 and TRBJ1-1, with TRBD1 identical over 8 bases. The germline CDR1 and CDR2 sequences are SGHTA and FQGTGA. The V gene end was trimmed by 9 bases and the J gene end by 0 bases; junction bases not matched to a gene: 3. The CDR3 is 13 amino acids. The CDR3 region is CASSGGVNTEAFF. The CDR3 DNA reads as TGTGCCAGTTCAGGGGGCGTGAACACTGAAGCTTTCTTT.

The CDR3 nucleotides are TGTGCCAGTAGTATCCATAGGGAGGGTGGCTACACCTTC. This translates into CASSIHREGGYTF. V and J are TRBV19 and TRBJ1-2; D remains ambiguous. V was trimmed by 3 bases and J by 7 bases, leaving 12 bases between them. The CDR3 has 13 residues. The germline V gene has CDR1 LNHDA and CDR2 SQIVND (reference sequence).

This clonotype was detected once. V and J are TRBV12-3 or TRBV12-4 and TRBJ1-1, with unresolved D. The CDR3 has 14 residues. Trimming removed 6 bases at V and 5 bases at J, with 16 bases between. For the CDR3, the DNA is TGTGCCAGCAGCCCATGGGGTAGGGATACTGAAGCTTTCTTT. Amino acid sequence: CASSPWGRDTEAFF.

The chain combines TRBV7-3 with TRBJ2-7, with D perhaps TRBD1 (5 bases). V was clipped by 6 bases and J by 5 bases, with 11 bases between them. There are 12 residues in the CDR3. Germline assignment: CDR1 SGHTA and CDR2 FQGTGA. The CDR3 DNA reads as TGTGCCAGCAGGATTGAGACAGACGAGCAGTACTTC. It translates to CASRIETDEQYF.

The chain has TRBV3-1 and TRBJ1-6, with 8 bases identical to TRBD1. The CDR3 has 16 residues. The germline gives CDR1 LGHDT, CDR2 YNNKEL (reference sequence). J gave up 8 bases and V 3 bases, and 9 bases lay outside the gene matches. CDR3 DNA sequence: TGTGCCAGCAGCCAGGAGGACAGGGCCCCATATTCACCCCTCCACTTT. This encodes CASSQEDRAPYSPLHF. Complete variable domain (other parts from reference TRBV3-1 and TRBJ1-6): DTAVSQTPKYLVTQMGNDKSIKCEQNLGHDTMYWYKQDSKKFLKIMFSYNNKELIINETVPNRFSPKSPDKAHLNLHINSLELGDSAVYFCASSQEDRAPYSPLHFGNGTRLTVT.

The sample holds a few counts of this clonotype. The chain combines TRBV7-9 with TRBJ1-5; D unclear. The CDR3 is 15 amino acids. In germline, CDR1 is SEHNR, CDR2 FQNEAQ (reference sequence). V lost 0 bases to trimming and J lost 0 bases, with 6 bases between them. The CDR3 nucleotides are TGTGCCAGCAGCTTAGCGGGAGATAGCAATCAGCCCCAGCATTTT. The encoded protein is CASSLAGDSNQPQHF.

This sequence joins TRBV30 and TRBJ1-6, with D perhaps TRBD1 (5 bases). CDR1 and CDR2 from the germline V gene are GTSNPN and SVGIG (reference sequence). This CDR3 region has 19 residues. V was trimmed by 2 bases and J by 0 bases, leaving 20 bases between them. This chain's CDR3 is CAWSTIPGRSGSYNSPLHF. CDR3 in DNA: TGTGCCTGGAGTACCATACCAGGGAGGAGCGGCTCCTATAATTCACCCCTCCACTTT.

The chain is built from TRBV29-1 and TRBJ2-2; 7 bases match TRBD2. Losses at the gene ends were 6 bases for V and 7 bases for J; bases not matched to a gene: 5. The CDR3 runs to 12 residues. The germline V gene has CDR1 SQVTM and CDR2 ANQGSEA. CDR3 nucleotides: TGCAGCGTAGCCCAGCGGGACGGGGAGCTGTTTTTT. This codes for CSVAQRDGELFF.

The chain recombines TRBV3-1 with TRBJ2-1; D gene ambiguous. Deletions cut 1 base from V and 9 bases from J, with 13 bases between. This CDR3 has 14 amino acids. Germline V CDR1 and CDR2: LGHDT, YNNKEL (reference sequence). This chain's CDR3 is CASSQGYSVGEQFF. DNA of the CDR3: TGTGCCAGCAGCCAAGGATACAGTGTAGGTGAGCAGTTCTTC.

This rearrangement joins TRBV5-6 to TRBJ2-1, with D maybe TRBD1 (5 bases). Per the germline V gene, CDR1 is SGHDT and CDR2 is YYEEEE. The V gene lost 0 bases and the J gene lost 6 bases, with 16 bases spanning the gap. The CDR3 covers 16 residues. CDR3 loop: CASSLGPNRLGNEQFF. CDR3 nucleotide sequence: TGTGCCAGCAGCTTGGGGCCCAACAGGCTCGGCAATGAGCAGTTCTTC.

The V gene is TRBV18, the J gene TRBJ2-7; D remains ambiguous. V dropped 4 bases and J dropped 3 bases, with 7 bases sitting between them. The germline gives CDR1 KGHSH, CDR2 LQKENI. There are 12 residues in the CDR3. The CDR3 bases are TGTGCCAGCTCACTAAAAGGCTACGAGCAGTACTTC. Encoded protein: CASSLKGYEQYF.

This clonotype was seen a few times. CDR3 sequence: CASSSVPDRTTNEKLFF. In nucleotides, the CDR3 is TGTGCCAGCAGCTCCGTCCCTGACAGAACAACTAATGAAAAACTGTTTTTT. The rearrangement joins TRBV11-2 to TRBJ1-4; maybe TRBD1 (5 bases). The length of the CDR3 is 17 residues. V shed 4 bases and J shed 0 bases, with 15 bases lying between them. Germline CDR1 is SGHAT and CDR2 is FQNNGV.

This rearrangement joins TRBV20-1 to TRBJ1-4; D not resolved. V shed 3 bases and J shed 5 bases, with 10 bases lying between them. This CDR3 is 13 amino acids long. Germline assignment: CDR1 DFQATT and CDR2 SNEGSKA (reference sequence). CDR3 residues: CSARRATNEKLFF. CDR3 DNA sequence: TGCAGTGCTAGGCGCGCGACCAATGAAAAACTGTTTTTT.

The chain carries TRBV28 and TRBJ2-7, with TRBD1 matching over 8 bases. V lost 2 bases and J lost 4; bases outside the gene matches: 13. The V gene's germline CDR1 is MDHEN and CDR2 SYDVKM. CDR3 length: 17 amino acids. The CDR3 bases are TGTGCCAGCAGTTTACTTTATCTAGGACAGGGTGGATACGAGCAGTACTTC. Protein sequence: CASSLLYLGQGGYEQYF.

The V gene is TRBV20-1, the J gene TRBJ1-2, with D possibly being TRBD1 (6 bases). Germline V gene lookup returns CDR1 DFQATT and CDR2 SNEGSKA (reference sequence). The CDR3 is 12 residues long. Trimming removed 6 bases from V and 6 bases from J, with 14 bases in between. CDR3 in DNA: TGCAGTGCCCGGCGGACAGTCGATGGCTACACCTTC. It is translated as CSARRTVDGYTF.

CDR3 residues: CSASTGPDTQYF. The CDR3 nucleotides read TGCAGTGCTAGTACAGGGCCAGATACGCAGTATTTT. This chain connects TRBV20-1 to TRBJ2-3; D is perhaps TRBD1 (6 bases). This CDR3 has 12 amino acids. Germline V gives CDR1 DFQATT, CDR2 SNEGSKA (reference sequence). V was trimmed by 3 bases and J by 4 bases, leaving 8 bases between them.

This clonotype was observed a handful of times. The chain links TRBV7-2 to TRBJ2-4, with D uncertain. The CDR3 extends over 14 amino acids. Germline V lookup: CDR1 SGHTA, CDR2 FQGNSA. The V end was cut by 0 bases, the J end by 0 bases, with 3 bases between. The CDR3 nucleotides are TGTGCCAGCAGCTTAGCTCTAGCCAAAAACATTCAGTACTTC. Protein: CASSLALAKNIQYF.

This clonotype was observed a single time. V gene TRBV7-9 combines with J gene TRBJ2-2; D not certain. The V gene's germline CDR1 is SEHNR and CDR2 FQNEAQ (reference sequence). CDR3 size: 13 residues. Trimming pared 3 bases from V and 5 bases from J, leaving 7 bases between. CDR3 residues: CASSFVETGELFF. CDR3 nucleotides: TGTGCCAGCAGCTTCGTGGAGACCGGGGAGCTGTTTTTT.

DNA of the CDR3: TGTGCCTGGGACAGGGAAAGGACTGAAGCTTTCTTT. It yields the protein CAWDRERTEAFF. V and J are TRBV30 and TRBJ1-1; 7 bases map to TRBD1. V lost 5 bases and J lost 5; bases outside the gene matches: 5. The CDR3 loop spans 12 amino acids. Germline assignment: CDR1 GTSNPN and CDR2 SVGIG (reference sequence).

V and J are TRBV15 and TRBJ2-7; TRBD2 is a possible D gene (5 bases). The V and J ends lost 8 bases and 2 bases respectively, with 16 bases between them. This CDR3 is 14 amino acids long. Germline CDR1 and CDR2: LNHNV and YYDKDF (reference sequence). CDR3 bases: TGTGCCACCTCCACGGGTGGAGGAGCCTACGAGCAGTACTTC. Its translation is CATSTGGGAYEQYF.

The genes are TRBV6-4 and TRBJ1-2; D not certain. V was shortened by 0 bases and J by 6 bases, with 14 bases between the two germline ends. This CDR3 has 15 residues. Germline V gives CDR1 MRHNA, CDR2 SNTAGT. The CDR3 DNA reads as TGTGCCAGCAGTGACTCCTCATTGGGGAGGGATGGCTACACCTTC. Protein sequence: CASSDSSLGRDGYTF.

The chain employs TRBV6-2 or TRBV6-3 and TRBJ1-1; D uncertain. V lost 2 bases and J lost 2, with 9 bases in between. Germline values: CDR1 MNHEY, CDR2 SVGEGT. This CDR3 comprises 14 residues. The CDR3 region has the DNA TGTGCCAGCAGTTACGCGTTTCGCAACACTGAAGCTTTCTTT. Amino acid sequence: CASSYAFRNTEAFF.

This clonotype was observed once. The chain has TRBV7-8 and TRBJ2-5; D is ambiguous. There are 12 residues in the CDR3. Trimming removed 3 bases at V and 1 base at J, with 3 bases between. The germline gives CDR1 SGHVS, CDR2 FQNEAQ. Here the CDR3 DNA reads TGTGCCAGCAGCTTTGGCCAAGAGACCCAGTACTTC. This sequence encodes CASSFGQETQYF.

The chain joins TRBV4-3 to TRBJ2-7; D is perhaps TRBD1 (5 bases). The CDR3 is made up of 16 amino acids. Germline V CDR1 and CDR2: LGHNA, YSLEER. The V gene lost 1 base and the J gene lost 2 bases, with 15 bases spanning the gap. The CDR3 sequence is CASSQGSQGRTYEQYF. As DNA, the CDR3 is TGCGCCAGCAGCCAAGGATCTCAGGGAAGAACCTACGAGCAGTACTTC.